What follows are 27 T cell receptor beta chains derived from one specimen sequenced in a study of CD8+CD57+ T cells in acquired aplastic anemia. Researchers used genomic DNA as the template to profile TCR beta VDJ and CDR3. TCRdb called the reads again in MiXCR, with one record for every CDR3 protein. The sample gives 200,000 or so distinct CDR3 sequences, roughly 64% of which show up once; about 45% is in the top ten. Sequencing input: sorted CD4+, CD8+, or CD8+CD57+ T cells (not recorded which) from PBMCs. These receptor sequences come from a human donor with severe aplastic anemia or a healthy control (not recorded which).

This clonotype turned up a few times. This chain joins TRBV29-1 and TRBJ2-7; no clear D gene. V lost 2 bases and J lost 1, with 9 bases in between. Germline CDR1 SQVTM, CDR2 ANQGSEA. This CDR3 has 13 residues. CDR3 sequence reads: CSVESGQSYEQYF. The CDR3 DNA sequence: TGCAGCGTTGAATCCGGGCAGTCCTACGAGCAGTACTTC.

The chain couples TRBV20-1 to TRBJ2-3, with TRBD1 matching 11 bases. CDR1 is DFQATT, CDR2 SNEGSKA, per germline (reference sequence). The CDR3 runs to 14 residues. The junction had 3 bases not matched to a gene; V was cut back by 5 bases and J by 2 bases. This CDR3 reads CSAGDRGVTDTQYF. The CDR3 region has the DNA TGCAGTGCTGGGGACAGGGGGGTCACAGATACGCAGTATTTT.

The chain uses TRBV5-4 and TRBJ2-1, with 8 bases fitting TRBD2. Germline loops: CDR1 SGHNT, CDR2 YYREEE (reference sequence). This CDR3 has 16 residues. V lost 4 bases to trimming and J lost 5 bases; unmatched junction nucleotides: 11. In DNA, the CDR3 is TGTGCCAGCAGCCAGGGAGGGAGCGGGGGACACAATGAGCAGTTCTTC. The encoded protein is CASSQGGSGGHNEQFF.

This clonotype was picked up a small number of times. This sequence joins TRBV29-1 and TRBJ2-5; D is undetermined. Germline V gives CDR1 SQVTM, CDR2 ANQGSEA. The CDR3 loop spans 14 amino acids. The V end lost 0 bases, the J end lost 1 base, and 9 bases lay between the germline ends. CDR3 sequence: CSVEDWETQETQYF. In DNA form, the CDR3 reads TGCAGCGTTGAAGATTGGGAAACCCAAGAGACCCAGTACTTC.

The V gene is TRBV27, the J gene TRBJ2-7; D is uncertain. This CDR3 comprises 13 residues. The germline V gene has CDR1 MNHEY and CDR2 SMNVEV (reference sequence). Deletions cut 2 bases from V and 7 bases from J, with 12 bases between. CDR3 amino acids: CASSLGWTGEQYF. As DNA, the CDR3 is TGTGCCAGCAGTTTAGGTTGGACCGGGGAGCAGTACTTC.

The chain uses TRBV5-4 and TRBJ1-6; weak D call: TRBD1 (5 bases). Germline assignment: CDR1 SGHNT and CDR2 YYREEE (reference sequence). The CDR3 is made up of 14 amino acids. The germline V and J ends were trimmed by 4 bases and 7 bases, with 12 bases remaining between them. CDR3 sequence reads: CASSPGSGNSPLHF. CDR3 nucleotides: TGTGCCAGCAGCCCCGGGTCAGGGAATTCACCCCTCCACTTT.

The chain links TRBV10-3 to TRBJ1-4; TRBD1 matches at 8 bases. Looked up from germline, CDR1 is ENHRY and CDR2 is SYGVKD. The CDR3 is 16 amino acids. The ends lost 4 bases at V and 7 bases at J; junction bases unmatched: 11. The CDR3 here is CAISGCRAGGGEKLFF. Written as DNA, the CDR3 is TGTGCCATCAGTGGGTGTAGGGCAGGGGGCGGTGAAAAACTGTTTTTT.

V usage is TRBV25-1 and J usage is TRBJ2-1; TRBD1 matches 10 bases. This CDR3 is built from 15 residues. Germline CDR1 is MGHDK and CDR2 is SYGVNS. Unmatched junction bases numbered 10, after V lost 9 bases and J lost 5 bases. This CDR3 is CARSTRDRGDNEQFF. CDR3 coding DNA: TGTGCCAGATCGACCCGGGACAGGGGAGACAATGAGCAGTTCTTC. The variable domain in full, with the rest retrieved from reference TRBV25-1 and TRBJ2-1, is EADIYQTPRYLVIGTGKKITLECSQTMGHDKMYWYQQDPGMELHLIHYSYGVNSTEKGDLSSESTVSRIRTEHFPLTLESARPSHTSQYLCARSTRDRGDNEQFFGPGTRLTVL.

This clonotype has a single count. This chain connects TRBV10-3 to TRBJ2-5; D gene unclear. V was cut by 0 bases and J by 5 bases, with 10 bases left in between. Germline lookup yields CDR1 ENHRY and CDR2 SYGVKD. The CDR3 extends over 14 amino acids. The CDR3 DNA reads as TGTGCCATCAGTGAGTCCGCCCTTGTGGAGACCCAGTACTTC. Translating gives CAISESALVETQYF.

The genes are TRBV6-2 or TRBV6-3 and TRBJ1-1; D is perhaps TRBD1 (6 bases). This CDR3 is built from 15 residues. The V end lost 0 bases, the J end lost 3 bases, and 11 bases lay between the germline ends. From germline, CDR1 is MNHEY and CDR2 SVGEGT. For the CDR3, the DNA is TGTGCCAGCAGTTACTCGAGCGCAGGGGACACTGAAGCTTTCTTT. Translating gives CASSYSSAGDTEAFF.

This chain links TRBV20-1 with TRBJ2-5; D possibly corresponds to TRBD2 (5 bases). This CDR3 is 13 amino acids long. V gave up 3 bases and J gave up 5 bases, with 13 bases separating them. Germline V gene lookup returns CDR1 DFQATT and CDR2 SNEGSKA (reference sequence). CDR3 nucleotides: TGCAGTGCTAGGCGGATGAGAGGGGAGACCCAGTACTTC. Its translation: CSARRMRGETQYF.

The count of this clonotype is one. The chain employs TRBV7-3 and TRBJ2-7; D unclear. Germline V CDR1 and CDR2: SGHTA, FQGTGA. V lost 0 bases and J 4 bases, leaving 13 bases between the germline ends. CDR3 length: 15 residues. In DNA form, the CDR3 reads TGTGCCAGCAGCTTAACGGGCAGTTCAGCGTACGAGCAGTACTTC. Its translation: CASSLTGSSAYEQYF.

This chain uses TRBV20-1 with TRBJ2-7; D is possibly TRBD2 (6 bases). The CDR3 is 12 amino acids. Germline loops: CDR1 DFQATT, CDR2 SNEGSKA (reference sequence). The V end lost 5 bases, the J end lost 1 base, and 9 bases lay between the germline ends. CDR3 DNA sequence: TGCAGTGCTGGGACTTCTTCCTACGAGCAGTACTTC. It translates to CSAGTSSYEQYF.

In its sample, this clonotype was seen many times. V and J are TRBV5-1 and TRBJ2-5; 9 bases agree with TRBD2. V was clipped by 1 base and J by 2 bases; unmatched bases: 3. The CDR3 extends over 15 amino acids. Germline loops: CDR1 SGHRS, CDR2 YFSETQ. The CDR3 loop is CASSLSGGTQETQYF. DNA for the CDR3: TGCGCCAGCAGCTTGAGCGGGGGGACGCAAGAGACCCAGTACTTC.

With regard to this clonotype: Lacking the conserved final phenylalanine or tryptophan, this CDR3 likely reflects a read error. Because the CDR3's place on the DNA is in doubt, the DNA is left out and the CDR3 is given as listed by TCRdb. Here the CDR3 reads CSASSPAWG. V usage is TRBV20-1 and J usage is TRBJ2-2; TRBD1, as called in the table, went unchecked against the DNA. The CDR3 is made up of 9 amino acids, end residues included. The germline gives CDR1 DFQATT, CDR2 SNEGSKA (reference sequence).

CDR3 in amino acids: CSARGIAGEWTGELFF. For the CDR3, the DNA is TGCAGTGCTAGGGGAATAGCGGGAGAGTGGACCGGGGAGCTGTTTTTT. The V gene is TRBV20-1, the J gene TRBJ2-2; 9 bases are a match to TRBD2. This CDR3 spans 16 amino acids. V was clipped by 3 bases and J by 5 bases; unmatched bases: 10. Germline CDR1 is DFQATT and CDR2 is SNEGSKA (reference sequence).

The V gene is TRBV15, the J gene TRBJ1-1, with D possibly TRBD1 on 5 matching bases. From germline, CDR1 is LNHNV and CDR2 YYDKDF (reference sequence). This CDR3 is built from 14 residues. Trimming removed 5 bases from V and 1 base from J, with 11 bases in between. In DNA, the CDR3 is TGTGCCACCAGCTGGGGACGGACGAACACTGAAGCTTTCTTT. Encoded protein: CATSWGRTNTEAFF. The whole variable domain, remainder taken from reference TRBV15 and TRBJ1-1, is DAMVIQNPRYQVTQFGKPVTLSCSQTLNHNVMYWYQQKSSQAPKLLFHYYDKDFNNEADTPDNFQSRRPNTSFCFLDIRSPGLGDTAMYLCATSWGRTNTEAFFGQGTRLTVV.

This clonotype is a singleton in its sample. The V and J genes are TRBV10-2 and TRBJ2-7; D gene uncertain. Trimming left V 1 base short and J 0 bases short, with 7 bases between. This CDR3 has 14 amino acids. Germline V CDR1 and CDR2: WSHSY, SAAADI. Written as DNA, the CDR3 is TGCGCCAGCAGTGAGTACAGCAGCTCCTACGAGCAGTACTTC. This codes for CASSEYSSSYEQYF.

This clonotype was detected only once. CDR3 nucleotides: TGTGCCAGTACCCAAGACACGCCGAACACTGAAGCTTTCTTT. This translates into CASTQDTPNTEAFF. This chain connects TRBV19 to TRBJ1-1, with unresolved D. The V gene's germline CDR1 is LNHDA and CDR2 SQIVND (reference sequence). This CDR3 region has 14 residues. V lost 7 bases, J lost 1 base, and 13 bases lay in between.

The genes are TRBV27 and TRBJ2-7, with TRBD2 identical over 7 bases. CDR3 length: 13 residues. Trimming took 2 bases from V and 5 from J; bases not matched to a gene: 3. Germline loops: CDR1 MNHEY, CDR2 SMNVEV (reference sequence). CDR3 coding DNA: TGTGCCAGCAGTTTAATCGGGAGGCACGAGCAGTACTTC. Translation gives CASSLIGRHEQYF.

This clonotype has more than one count but fewer than ten. J is TRBJ2-7 and V is TRBV15; 7 bases align to TRBD1. With V trimmed by 9 bases and J by 6 bases, 20 bases remained unmatched. This CDR3 has 16 amino acids. Looked up from germline, CDR1 is LNHNV and CDR2 is YYDKDF (reference sequence). DNA for the CDR3: TGTGCCACTGGTGACAGGGCTTCCCCAGTTGGATTCGAGCAGTACTTC. Protein sequence: CATGDRASPVGFEQYF.

The chain has TRBV9 and TRBJ2-5; 9 bases are shared with TRBD1. CDR1 and CDR2 from the germline V gene are SGDLS and YYNGEE. This CDR3 contains 15 residues. The junction had 5 bases not matched to a gene; V was cut back by 3 bases and J by 2 bases. CDR3 sequence reads: CASSDGTGIQETQYF. CDR3 nucleotides: TGTGCCAGCAGCGATGGGACAGGGATTCAAGAGACCCAGTACTTC.

This clonotype showed up just once. The gene calls are TRBV5-4 and TRBJ1-6; 8 bases match TRBD1. Germline values: CDR1 SGHNT, CDR2 YYREEE (reference sequence). The V and J ends lost 4 bases and 10 bases, in that order; junction bases with no gene match: 7. This CDR3 comprises 14 residues. In DNA form, the CDR3 reads TGTGCCAGCAGCCTTTGGACAGGGCAATCACCCCTCCACTTT. Its translation is CASSLWTGQSPLHF.

The chain links TRBV9 to TRBJ1-6, with 7 bases lining up with TRBD1. The trim removed 4 bases at V and 6 bases at J, leaving 4 bases unmatched. Germline V gives CDR1 SGDLS, CDR2 YYNGEE. This CDR3 region has 14 residues. The CDR3 region is CASSSQGSNSPLHF. In nucleotides, the CDR3 is TGTGCCAGCAGCTCACAGGGGAGTAATTCACCCCTCCACTTT.

This clonotype showed up many times. This sequence joins TRBV4-1 and TRBJ2-3, with unresolved D. In germline, CDR1 is MGHRA, CDR2 YSYEKL. The CDR3 extends over 14 amino acids. V was trimmed by 0 bases and J by 2 bases, leaving 6 bases between them. CDR3 DNA: TGCGCCAGCAGCCAAGATAGGAACACAGATACGCAGTATTTT. Protein product: CASSQDRNTDTQYF.

This clonotype came up once. The genes are TRBV7-3 and TRBJ1-1; D is possibly TRBD1 (5 bases). This CDR3 spans 15 amino acids. In germline, CDR1 is SGHTA, CDR2 FQGTGA. V lost 4 bases to trimming and J lost 4 bases, with 16 bases between them. The CDR3 protein is CASSSPNTGLTEAFF. The CDR3 bases are TGTGCCAGCAGCTCCCCCAATACAGGTCTCACTGAAGCTTTCTTT.

On this clonotype: This may arise from a read error, as a much more abundant clone is one base away. The CDR3 sequence: CASRHQGGIGSEQYF. The CDR3, as DNA: TGTGCCAGCAGACACCAGGGGGGTATCGGTAGCGAGCAGTACTTC. The chain couples TRBV7-3 to TRBJ2-7; D is possibly TRBD1 (7 bases). The CDR3 runs 15 residues. The V gene's germline CDR1 is SGHTA and CDR2 FQGTGA. Trimming removed 6 bases at V and 6 bases at J, with 21 bases between.